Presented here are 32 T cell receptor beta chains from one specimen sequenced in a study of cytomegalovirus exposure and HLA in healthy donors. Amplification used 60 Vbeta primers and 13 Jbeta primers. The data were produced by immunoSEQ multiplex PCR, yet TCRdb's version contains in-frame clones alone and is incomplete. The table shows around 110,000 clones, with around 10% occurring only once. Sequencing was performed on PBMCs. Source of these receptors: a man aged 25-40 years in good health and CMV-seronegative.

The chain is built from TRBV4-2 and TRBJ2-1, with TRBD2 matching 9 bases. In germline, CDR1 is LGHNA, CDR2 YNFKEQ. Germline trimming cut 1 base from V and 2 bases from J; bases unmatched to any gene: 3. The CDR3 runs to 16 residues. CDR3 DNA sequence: TGTGCCAGCAGCCAAGCAGCGGGAGGACCCTACAATGAGCAGTTCTTC. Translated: CASSQAAGGPYNEQFF.

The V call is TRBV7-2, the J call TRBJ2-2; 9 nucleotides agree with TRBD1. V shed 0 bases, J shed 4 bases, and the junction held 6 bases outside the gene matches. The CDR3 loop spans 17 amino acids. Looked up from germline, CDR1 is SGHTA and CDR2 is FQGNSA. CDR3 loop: CASSLAGDRASTGELFF. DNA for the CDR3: TGTGCCAGCAGCTTAGCTGGGGACAGGGCGAGCACCGGGGAGCTGTTTTTT.

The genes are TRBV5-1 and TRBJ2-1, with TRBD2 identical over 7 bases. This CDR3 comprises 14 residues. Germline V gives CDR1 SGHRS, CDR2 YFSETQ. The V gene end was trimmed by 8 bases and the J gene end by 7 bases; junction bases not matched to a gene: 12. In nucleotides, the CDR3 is TGCGCCAGTACGACTAGCAGCAGTGCGAATGAGCAGTTCTTC. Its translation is CASTTSSSANEQFF.

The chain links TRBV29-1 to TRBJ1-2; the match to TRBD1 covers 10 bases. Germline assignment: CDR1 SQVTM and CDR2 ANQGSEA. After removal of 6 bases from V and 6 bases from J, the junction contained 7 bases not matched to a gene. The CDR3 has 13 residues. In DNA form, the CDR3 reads TGCAGCGTATTAGACAGGGGGCTGAATGGCTACACCTTC. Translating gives CSVLDRGLNGYTF.

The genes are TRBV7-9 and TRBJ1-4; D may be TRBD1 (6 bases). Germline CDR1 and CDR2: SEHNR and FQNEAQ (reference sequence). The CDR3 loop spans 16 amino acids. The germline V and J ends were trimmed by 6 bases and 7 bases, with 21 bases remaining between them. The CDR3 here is CASRLPKGDRSEKLFF. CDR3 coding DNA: TGTGCCAGCAGGCTCCCCAAGGGGGATCGGAGTGAAAAACTGTTTTTT.

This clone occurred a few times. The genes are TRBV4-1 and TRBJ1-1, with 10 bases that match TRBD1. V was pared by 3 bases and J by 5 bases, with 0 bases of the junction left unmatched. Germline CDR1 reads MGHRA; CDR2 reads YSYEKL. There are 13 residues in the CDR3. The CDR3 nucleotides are TGCGCCAGCAGCCAGGACAGGGGGACTGAAGCTTTCTTT. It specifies CASSQDRGTEAFF.

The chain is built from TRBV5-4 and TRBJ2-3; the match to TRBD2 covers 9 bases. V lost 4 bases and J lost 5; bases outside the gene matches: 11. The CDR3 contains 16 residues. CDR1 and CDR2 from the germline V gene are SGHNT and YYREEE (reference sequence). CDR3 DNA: TGTGCCAGCAGCAAGGGTAGCGGGAGTTGGAAAGATACGCAGTATTTT. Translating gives CASSKGSGSWKDTQYF.

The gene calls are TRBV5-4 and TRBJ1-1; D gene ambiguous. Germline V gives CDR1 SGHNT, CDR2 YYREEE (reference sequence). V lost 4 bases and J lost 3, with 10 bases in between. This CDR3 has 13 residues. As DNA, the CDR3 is TGTGCCAGCAGCCCTCGTACGGACACTGAAGCTTTCTTT. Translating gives CASSPRTDTEAFF. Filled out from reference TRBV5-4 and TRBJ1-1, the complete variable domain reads ETGVTQSPTHLIKTRGQQVTLRCSSQSGHNTVSWYQQALGQGPQFIFQYYREEENGRGNFPPRFSGLQFPNYSSELNVNALELDDSALYLCASSPRTDTEAFFGQGTRLTVV.

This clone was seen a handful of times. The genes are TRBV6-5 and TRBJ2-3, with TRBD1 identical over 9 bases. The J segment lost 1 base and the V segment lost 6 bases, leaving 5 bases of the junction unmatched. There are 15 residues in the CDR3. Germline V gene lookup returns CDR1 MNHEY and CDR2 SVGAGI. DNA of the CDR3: TGTGCCAGCAGCCCCGGGACAGGGCGCACAGATACGCAGTATTTT. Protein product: CASSPGTGRTDTQYF.

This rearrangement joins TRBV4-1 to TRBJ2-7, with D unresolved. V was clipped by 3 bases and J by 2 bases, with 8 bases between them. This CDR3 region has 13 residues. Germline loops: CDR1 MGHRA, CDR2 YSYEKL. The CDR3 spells CASSQTPTYEQYF. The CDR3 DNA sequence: TGCGCCAGCAGCCAGACACCGACCTACGAGCAGTACTTC.

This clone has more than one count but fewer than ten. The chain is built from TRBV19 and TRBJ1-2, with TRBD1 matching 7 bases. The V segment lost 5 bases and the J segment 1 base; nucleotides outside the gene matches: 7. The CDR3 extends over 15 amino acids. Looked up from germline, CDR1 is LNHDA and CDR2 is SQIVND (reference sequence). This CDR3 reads CASSSQGTINYGYTF. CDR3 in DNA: TGTGCCAGTAGTTCACAGGGGACCATTAACTATGGCTACACCTTC.

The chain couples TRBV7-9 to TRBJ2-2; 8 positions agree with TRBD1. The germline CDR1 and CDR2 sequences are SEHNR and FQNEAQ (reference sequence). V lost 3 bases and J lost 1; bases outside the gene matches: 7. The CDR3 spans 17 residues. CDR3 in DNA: TGTGCCAGCAGCTTTAGTGCCAGGGGGCTGAACACCGGGGAGCTGTTTTTT. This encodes CASSFSARGLNTGELFF.

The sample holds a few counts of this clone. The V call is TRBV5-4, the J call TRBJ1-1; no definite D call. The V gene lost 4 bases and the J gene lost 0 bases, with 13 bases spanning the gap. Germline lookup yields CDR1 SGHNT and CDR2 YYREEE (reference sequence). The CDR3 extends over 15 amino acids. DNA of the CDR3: TGTGCCAGCAGCCGAGGTAGTCGGTTGAACACTGAAGCTTTCTTT. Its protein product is CASSRGSRLNTEAFF.

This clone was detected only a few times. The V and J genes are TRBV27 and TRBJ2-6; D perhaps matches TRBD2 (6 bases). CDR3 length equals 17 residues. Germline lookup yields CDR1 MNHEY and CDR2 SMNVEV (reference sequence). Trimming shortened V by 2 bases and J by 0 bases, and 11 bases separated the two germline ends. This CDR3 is CASSLLAIGSGANVLTF. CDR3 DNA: TGTGCCAGCAGTTTACTAGCGATTGGCTCTGGGGCCAACGTCCTGACTTTC. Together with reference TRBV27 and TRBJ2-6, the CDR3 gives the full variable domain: EAQVTQNPRYLITVTGKKLTVTCSQNMNHEYMSWYRQDPGLGLRQIYYSMNVEVTDKGDVPEGYKVSRKEKRNFPLILESPSPNQTSLYFCASSLLAIGSGANVLTFGAGSRLTVL.

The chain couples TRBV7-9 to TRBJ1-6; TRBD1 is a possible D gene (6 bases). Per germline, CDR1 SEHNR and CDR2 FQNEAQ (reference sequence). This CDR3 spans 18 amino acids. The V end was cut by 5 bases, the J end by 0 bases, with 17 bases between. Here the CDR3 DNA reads TGTGCCAGCAGCCCATTGGGAGGGGGTCTCTCCTATAATTCACCCCTCCACTTT. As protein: CASSPLGGGLSYNSPLHF.

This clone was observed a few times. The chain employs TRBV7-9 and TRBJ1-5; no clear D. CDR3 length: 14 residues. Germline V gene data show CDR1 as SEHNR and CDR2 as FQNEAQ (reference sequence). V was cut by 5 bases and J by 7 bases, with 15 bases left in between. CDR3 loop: CASSDPGKGQPQHF. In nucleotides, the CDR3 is TGTGCCAGCAGCGACCCGGGGAAGGGACAGCCCCAGCATTTT.

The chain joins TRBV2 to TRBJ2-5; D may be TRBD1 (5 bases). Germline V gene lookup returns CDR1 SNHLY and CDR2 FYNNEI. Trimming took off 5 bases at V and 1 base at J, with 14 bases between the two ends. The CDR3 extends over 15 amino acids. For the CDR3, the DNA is TGTGCCAGCAGTTTTTCCGCAGGGCGCCAAGAGACCCAGTACTTC. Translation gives CASSFSAGRQETQYF.

Here the CDR3 DNA reads TGTGCCAGCAGCTGGGGACTAACGAACACCGGGGAGCTGTTTTTT. Encoded protein: CASSWGLTNTGELFF. The V gene is TRBV5-8, the J gene TRBJ2-2; 7 nucleotides line up with TRBD2. This CDR3 region has 15 residues. Germline CDR1 reads SGHTS; CDR2 reads YDEGEE. V was clipped by 3 bases and J by 0 bases; unmatched bases: 2.

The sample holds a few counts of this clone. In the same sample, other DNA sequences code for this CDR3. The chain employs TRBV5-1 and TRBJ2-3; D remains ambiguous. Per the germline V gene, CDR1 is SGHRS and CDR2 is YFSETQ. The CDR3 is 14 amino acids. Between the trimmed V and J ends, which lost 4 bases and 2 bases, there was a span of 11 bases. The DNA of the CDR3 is TGCGCCAGCAGCCTGGAATCCCTCACAGATACGCAGTATTTT. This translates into CASSLESLTDTQYF.

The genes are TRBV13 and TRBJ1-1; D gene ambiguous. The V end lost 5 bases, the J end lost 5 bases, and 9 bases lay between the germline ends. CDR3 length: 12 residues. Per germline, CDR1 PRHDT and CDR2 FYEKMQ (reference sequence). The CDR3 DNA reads TGTGCCAGCAGCAAGACGCGGACTGAAGCTTTCTTT. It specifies CASSKTRTEAFF.

CDR3 protein: CASSPQGDGANVLTF. CDR3 bases: TGCGCCAGCAGCCCGCAGGGGGACGGGGCCAACGTCCTGACTTTC. The rearrangement joins TRBV5-1 to TRBJ2-6; 7 nucleotides line up with TRBD1. The germline gives CDR1 SGHRS, CDR2 YFSETQ. The junction had 5 bases not matched to a gene; V was cut back by 4 bases and J by 4 bases. The CDR3 has 15 residues.

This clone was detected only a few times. The CDR3 protein is CASSPGTYGYEQYF. In DNA, the CDR3 is TGTGCCAGCAGCCCGGGGACATATGGGTACGAGCAGTACTTC. The gene calls are TRBV7-8 and TRBJ2-7, with D possibly TRBD1 on 6 matching bases. Germline V gene sequence: CDR1 SGHVS, CDR2 FQNEAQ. This CDR3 has 14 amino acids. V lost 5 bases, J lost 4 bases, and 15 bases lay in between.

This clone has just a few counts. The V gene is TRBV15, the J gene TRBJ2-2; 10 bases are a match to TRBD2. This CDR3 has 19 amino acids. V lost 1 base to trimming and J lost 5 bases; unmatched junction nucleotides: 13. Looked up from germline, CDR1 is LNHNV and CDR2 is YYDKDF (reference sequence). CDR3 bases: TGTGCCACCAGCAGAGGGTTGAGCGGGGGGGCGATGGGGACCGGGGAGCTGTTTTTT. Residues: CATSRGLSGGAMGTGELFF.

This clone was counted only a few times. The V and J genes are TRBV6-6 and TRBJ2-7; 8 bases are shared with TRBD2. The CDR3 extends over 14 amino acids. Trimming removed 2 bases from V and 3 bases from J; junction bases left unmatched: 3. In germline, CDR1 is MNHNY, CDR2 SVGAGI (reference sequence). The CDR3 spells CASSYGTSGYEQYF. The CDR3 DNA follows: TGTGCCAGCAGTTACGGCACTAGCGGCTACGAGCAGTACTTC.

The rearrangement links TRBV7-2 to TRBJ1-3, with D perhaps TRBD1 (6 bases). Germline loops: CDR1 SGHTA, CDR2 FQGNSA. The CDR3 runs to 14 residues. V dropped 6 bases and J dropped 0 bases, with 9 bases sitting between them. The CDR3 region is CASRIQGSGNTIYF. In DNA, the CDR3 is TGTGCCAGCAGGATACAGGGCTCTGGAAACACCATATATTTT.

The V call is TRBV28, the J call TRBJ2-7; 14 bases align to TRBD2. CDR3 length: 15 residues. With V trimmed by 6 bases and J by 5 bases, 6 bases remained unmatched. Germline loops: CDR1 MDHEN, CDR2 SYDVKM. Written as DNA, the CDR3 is TGTGCCAGCAGCTCCCGGACTAGCGGGAGGAACGAGCAGTACTTC. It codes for CASSSRTSGRNEQYF.

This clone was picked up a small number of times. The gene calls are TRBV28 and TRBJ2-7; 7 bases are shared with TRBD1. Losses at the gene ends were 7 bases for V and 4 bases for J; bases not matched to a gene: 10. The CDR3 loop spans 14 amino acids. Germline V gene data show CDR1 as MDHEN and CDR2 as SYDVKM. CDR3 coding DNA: TGTGCCAGCAACCGTGACAGGGAGAAATACGAGCAGTACTTC. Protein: CASNRDREKYEQYF.

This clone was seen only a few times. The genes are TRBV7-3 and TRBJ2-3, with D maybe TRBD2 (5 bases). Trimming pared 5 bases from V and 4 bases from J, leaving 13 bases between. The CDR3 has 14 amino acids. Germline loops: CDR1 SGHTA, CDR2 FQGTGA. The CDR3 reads CASSPKRYSDTQYF. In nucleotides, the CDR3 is TGTGCCAGCAGCCCAAAGCGGTACTCAGATACGCAGTATTTT.

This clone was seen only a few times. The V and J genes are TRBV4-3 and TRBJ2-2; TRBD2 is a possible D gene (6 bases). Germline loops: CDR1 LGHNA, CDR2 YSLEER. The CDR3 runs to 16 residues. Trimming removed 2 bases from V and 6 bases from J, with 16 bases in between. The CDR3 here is CASSQHDTGGPGELFF. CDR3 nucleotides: TGCGCCAGCAGCCAACACGACACAGGAGGGCCCGGGGAGCTGTTTTTT.

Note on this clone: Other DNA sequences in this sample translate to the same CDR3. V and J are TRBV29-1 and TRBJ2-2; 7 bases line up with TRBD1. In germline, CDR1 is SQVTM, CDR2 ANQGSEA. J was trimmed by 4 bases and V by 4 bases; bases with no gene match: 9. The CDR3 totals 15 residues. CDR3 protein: CSVGGQGVGTGELFF. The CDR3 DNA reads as TGCAGCGTTGGGGGGCAGGGGGTAGGCACCGGGGAGCTGTTTTTT.

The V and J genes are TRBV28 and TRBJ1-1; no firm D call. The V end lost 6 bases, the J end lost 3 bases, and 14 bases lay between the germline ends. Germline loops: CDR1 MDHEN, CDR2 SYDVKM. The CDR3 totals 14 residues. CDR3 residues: CASRSAGEDTEAFF. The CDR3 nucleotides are TGTGCCAGCAGATCCGCTGGGGAGGACACTGAAGCTTTCTTT.

The CDR3 DNA follows: TGTGCCAGCAGCGGGGGACTAGCGGGGGAGATGAGGAACACCGGGGAGCTGTTTTTT. This encodes CASSGGLAGEMRNTGELFF. The chain joins TRBV7-2 to TRBJ2-2, with 14 bases aligning to TRBD2. The CDR3 covers 19 residues. V lost 5 bases to trimming and J lost 1 base; unmatched junction nucleotides: 9. The germline gives CDR1 SGHTA, CDR2 FQGNSA.